This TCR beta chain was captured by sequencing in a study of blood T cell repertoires in COVID-19. Across the study: Acute-phase and convalescent COVID-19 samples originated in the United States, Italy and Spain. Sample material is recorded as cDNA or gDNA derived from T cells, B-cell-depleted T cells, or PBMCs.

As originally analysed: Counts of nucleated cells, estimated from reference gene primer amplification, were obtained. Using immunoSEQ multiplex PCR, the repertoire was profiled, and TCRdb retains in-frame clones only, with some absent. The D gene and trimming were derived from the DNA, and the V and J assignments and clone size from that table. The table lists approximately 390,000 clones, about 90% of them singletons, with roughly 6.8% in the top ten. Germline values: CDR1 SQVTM, CDR2 ANQGSEA. The length of the CDR3 is 12 residues. The germline V and J ends were trimmed by 4 bases and 4 bases, with 11 bases remaining between them.

V and J are TRBV29-1 and TRBJ2-7; TRBD2 might be the D (6 bases). This receptor was obtained from a man aged 18 to 30 with active or convalescent COVID-19. Sample: peripheral blood. CDR3 in amino acids: CSVGFGGYEQYF. The CDR3 DNA sequence: TGCAGCGTTGGATTCGGGGGATACGAGCAGTACTTC.